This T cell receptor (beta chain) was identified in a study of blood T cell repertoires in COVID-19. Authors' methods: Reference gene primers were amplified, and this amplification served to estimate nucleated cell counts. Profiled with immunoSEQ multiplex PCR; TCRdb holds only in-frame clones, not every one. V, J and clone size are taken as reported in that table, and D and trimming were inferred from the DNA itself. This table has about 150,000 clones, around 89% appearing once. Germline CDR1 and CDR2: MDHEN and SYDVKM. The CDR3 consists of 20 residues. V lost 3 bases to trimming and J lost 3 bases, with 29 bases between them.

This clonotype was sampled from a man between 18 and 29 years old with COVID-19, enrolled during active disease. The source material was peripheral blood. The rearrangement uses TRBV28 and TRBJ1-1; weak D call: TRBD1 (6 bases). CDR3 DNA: TGTGCCAGCAGTTTCCAAAGCCCCCCACCAAGCAAAGGACAGTACACTGAAGCTTTCTTT. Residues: CASSFQSPPPSKGQYTEAFF.